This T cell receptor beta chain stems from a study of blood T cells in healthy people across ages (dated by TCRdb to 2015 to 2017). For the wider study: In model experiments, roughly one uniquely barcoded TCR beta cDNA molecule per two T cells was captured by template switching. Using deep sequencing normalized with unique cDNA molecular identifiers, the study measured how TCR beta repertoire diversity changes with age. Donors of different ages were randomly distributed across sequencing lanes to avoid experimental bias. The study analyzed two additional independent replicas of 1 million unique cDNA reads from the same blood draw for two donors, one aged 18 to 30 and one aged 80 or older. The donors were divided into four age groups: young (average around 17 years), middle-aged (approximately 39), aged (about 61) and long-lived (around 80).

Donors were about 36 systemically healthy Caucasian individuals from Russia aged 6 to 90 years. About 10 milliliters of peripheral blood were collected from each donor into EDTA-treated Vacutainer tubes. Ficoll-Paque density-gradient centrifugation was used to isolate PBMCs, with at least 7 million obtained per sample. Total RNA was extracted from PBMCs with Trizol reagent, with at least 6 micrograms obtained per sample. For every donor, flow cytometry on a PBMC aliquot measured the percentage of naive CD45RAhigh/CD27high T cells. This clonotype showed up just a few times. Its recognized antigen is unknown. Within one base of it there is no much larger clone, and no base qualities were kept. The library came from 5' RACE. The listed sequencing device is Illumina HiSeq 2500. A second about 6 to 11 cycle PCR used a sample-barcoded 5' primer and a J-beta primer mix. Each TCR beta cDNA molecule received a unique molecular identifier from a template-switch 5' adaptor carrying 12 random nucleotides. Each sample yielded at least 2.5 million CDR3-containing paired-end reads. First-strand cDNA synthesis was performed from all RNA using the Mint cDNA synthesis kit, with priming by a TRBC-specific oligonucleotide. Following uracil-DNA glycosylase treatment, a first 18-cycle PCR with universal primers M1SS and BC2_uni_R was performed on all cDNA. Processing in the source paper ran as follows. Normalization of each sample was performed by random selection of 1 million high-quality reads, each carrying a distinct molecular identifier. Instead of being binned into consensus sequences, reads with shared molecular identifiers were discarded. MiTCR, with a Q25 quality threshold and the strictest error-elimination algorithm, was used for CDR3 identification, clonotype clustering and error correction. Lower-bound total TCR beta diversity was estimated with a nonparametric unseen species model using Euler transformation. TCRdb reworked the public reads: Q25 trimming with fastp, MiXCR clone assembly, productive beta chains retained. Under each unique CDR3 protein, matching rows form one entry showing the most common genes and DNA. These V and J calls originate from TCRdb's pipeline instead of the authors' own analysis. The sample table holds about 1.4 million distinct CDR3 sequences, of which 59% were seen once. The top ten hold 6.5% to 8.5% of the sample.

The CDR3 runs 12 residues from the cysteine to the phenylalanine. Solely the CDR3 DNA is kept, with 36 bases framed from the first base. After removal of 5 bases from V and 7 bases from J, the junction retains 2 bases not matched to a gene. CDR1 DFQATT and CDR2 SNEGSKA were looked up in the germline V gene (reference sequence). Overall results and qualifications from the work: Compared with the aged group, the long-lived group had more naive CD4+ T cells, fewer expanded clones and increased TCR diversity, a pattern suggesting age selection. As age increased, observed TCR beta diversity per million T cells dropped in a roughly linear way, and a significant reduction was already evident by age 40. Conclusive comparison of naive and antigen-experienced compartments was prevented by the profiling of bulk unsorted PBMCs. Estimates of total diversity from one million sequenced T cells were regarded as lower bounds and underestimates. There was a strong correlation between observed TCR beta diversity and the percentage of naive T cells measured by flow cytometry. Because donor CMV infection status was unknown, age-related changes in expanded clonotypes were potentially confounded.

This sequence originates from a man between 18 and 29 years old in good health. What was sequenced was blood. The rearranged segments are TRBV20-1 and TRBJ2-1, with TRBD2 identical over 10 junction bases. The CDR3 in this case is CSASGLANEQFF. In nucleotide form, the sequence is TGCAGTGCTTCGGGACTAGCGAATGAGCAGTTCTTC.